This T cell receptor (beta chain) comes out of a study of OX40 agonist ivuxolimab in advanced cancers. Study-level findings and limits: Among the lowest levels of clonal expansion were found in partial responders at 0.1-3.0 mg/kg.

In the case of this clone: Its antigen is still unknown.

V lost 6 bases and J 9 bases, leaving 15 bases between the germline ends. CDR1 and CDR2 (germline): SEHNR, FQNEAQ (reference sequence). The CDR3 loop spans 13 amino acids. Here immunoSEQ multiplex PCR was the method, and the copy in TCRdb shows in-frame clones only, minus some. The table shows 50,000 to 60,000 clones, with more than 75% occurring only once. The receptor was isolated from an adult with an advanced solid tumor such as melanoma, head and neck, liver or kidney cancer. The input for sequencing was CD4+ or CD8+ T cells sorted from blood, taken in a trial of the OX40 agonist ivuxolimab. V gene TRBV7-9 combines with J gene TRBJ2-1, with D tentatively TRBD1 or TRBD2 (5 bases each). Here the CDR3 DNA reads TGTGCCAGCAGTTCCGGGGCCGACAGTGAGCAGTTCTTC. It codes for CASSSGADSEQFF. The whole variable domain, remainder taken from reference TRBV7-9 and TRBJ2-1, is DTGVSQNPRHKITKRGQNVTFRCDPISEHNRLYWYRQTLGQGPEFLTYFQNEAQLEKSRLLSDRFSAERPKGSFSTLEIQRTEQGDSAMYLCASSSGADSEQFFGPGTRLTVL.